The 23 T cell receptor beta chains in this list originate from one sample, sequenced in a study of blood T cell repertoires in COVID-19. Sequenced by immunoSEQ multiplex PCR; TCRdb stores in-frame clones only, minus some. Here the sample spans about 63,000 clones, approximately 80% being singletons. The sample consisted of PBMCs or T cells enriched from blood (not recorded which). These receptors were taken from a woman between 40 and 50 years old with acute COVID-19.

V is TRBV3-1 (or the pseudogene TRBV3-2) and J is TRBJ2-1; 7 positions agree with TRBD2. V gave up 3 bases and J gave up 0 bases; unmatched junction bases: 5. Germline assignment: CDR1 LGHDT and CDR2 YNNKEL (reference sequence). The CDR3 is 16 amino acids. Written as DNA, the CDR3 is TGTGCCAGCAGCCACGTTAGCGGGCCCTCCTACAATGAGCAGTTCTTC. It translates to CASSHVSGPSYNEQFF.

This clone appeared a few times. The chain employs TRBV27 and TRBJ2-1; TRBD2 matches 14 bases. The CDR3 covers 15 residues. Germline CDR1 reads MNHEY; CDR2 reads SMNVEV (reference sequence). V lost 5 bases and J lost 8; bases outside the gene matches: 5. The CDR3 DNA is TGTGCCAGCAGTGGCGGGACTAGCGGGGGTGATGAGCAGTTCTTC. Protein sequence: CASSGGTSGGDEQFF.

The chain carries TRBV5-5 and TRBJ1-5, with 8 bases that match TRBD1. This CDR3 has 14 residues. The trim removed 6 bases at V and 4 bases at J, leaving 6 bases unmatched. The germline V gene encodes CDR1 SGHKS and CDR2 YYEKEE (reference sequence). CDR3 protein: CASTTTGENQPQHF. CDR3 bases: TGTGCCAGCACCACGACAGGGGAAAATCAGCCCCAGCATTTT.

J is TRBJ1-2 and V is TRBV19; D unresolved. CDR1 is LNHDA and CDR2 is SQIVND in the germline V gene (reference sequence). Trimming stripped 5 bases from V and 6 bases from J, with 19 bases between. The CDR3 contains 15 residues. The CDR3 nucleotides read TGTGCCAGTAGTTTCGCGGGTTATAAAATCGATGGCTACACCTTC. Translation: CASSFAGYKIDGYTF.

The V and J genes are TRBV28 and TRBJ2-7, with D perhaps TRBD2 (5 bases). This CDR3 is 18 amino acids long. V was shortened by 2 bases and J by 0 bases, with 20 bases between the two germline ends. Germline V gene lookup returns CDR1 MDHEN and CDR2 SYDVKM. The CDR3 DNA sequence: TGTGCCAGCAGTTTAATCCCCGGGAATGGTTTAAGCTCCTACGAGCAGTACTTC. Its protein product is CASSLIPGNGLSSYEQYF. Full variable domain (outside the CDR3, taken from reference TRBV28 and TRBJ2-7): DVKVTQSSRYLVKRTGEKVFLECVQDMDHENMFWYRQDPGLGLRLIYFSYDVKMKEKGDIPEGYSVSREKKERFSLILESASTNQTSMYLCASSLIPGNGLSSYEQYFGPGTRLTVT.

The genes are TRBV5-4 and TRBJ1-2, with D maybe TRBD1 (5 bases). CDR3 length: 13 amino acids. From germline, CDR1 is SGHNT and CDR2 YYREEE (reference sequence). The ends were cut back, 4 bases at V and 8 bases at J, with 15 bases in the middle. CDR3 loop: CASSLDTRGGYTF. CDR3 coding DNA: TGTGCCAGCAGCCTCGACACCCGGGGGGGCTACACCTTC.

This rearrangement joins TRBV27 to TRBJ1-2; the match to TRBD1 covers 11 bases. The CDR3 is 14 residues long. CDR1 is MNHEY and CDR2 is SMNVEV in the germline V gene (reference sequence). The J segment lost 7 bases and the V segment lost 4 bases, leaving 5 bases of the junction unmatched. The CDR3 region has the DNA TGTGCCAGCAGTTCATGGACAGGGGGCAGTGGCTACACCTTC. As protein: CASSSWTGGSGYTF.

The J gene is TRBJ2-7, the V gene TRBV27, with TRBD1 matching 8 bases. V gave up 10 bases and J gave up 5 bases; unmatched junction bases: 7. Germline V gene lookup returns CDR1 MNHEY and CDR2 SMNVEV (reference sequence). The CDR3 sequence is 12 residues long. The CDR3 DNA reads TGTGCCACAGGGACAGGACCCAACGAGCAGTACTTC. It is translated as CATGTGPNEQYF.

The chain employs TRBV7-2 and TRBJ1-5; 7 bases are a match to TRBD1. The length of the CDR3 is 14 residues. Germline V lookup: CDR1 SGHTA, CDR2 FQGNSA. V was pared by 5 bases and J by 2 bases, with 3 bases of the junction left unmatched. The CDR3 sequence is CASSRDSGNQPQHF. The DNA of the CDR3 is TGTGCCAGCAGCAGGGACAGTGGCAATCAGCCCCAGCATTTT.

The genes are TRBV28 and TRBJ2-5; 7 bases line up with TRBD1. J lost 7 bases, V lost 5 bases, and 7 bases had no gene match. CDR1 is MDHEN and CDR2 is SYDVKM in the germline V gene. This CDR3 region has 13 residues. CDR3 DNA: TGTGCCAGCAGTCAGGGGACAGAAGTGACCCAGTACTTC. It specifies CASSQGTEVTQYF.

The CDR3 is CASSPIWGPYLNEQFF. CDR3 nucleotides: TGTGCCAGCAGTCCCATTTGGGGGCCCTACCTTAATGAGCAGTTCTTC. The rearrangement uses TRBV28 and TRBJ2-1; tentative D call: TRBD1 (6 bases). The CDR3 contains 16 residues. Per the germline V gene, CDR1 is MDHEN and CDR2 is SYDVKM. V was pared by 5 bases and J by 7 bases, with 21 bases between.

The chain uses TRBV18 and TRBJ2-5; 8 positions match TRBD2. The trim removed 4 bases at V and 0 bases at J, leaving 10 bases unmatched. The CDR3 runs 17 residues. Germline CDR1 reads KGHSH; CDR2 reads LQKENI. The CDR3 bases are TGTGCCAGCTCACAAAGCGGACTAGCAGGGTACCAAGAGACCCAGTACTTC. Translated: CASSQSGLAGYQETQYF.

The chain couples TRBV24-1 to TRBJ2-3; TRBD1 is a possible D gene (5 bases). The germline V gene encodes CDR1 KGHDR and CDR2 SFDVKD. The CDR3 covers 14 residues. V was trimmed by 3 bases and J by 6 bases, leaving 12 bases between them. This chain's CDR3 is CATSDIRGLDTQYF. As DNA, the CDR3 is TGTGCCACCAGTGATATAAGGGGTCTGGATACGCAGTATTTT.

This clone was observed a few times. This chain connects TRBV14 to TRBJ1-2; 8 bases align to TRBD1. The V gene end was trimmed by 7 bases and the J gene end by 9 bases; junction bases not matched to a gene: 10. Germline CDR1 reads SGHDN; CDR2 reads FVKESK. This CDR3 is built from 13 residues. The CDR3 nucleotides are TGTGCCAGCACCAAGGGACAGGCCCAGCGCTACACCTTC. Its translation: CASTKGQAQRYTF.

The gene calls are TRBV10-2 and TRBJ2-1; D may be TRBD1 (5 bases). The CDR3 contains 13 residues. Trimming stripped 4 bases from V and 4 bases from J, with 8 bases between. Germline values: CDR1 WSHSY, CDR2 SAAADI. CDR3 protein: CASSVRQYNEQFF. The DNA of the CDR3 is TGCGCCAGCAGTGTTAGACAGTACAATGAGCAGTTCTTC.

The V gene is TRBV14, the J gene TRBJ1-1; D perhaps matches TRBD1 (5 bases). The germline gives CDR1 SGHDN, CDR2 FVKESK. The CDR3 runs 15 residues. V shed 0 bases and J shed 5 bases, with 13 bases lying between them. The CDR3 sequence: CASSQDKVRGTEAFF. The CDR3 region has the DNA TGTGCCAGCAGCCAAGATAAGGTCCGGGGGACTGAAGCTTTCTTT.

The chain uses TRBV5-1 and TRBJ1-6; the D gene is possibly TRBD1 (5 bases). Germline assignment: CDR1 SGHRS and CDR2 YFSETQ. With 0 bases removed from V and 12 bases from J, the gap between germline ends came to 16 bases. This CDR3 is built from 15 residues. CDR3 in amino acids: CASSLGAVGGGPLHF. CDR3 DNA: TGCGCCAGCAGCTTGGGGGCAGTCGGCGGGGGACCCCTCCACTTT.

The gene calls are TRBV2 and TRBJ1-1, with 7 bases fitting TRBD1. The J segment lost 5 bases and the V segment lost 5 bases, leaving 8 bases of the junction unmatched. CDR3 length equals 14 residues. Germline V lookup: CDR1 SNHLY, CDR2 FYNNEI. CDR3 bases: TGTGCCAGCAGTATCAGACAGGGTAAAACTGAAGCTTTCTTT. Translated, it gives CASSIRQGKTEAFF. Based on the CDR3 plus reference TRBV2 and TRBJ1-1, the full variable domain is EPEVTQTPSHQVTQMGQEVILRCVPISNHLYFYWYRQILGQKVEFLVSFYNNEISEKSEIFDDQFSVERPDGSNFTLKIRSTKLEDSAMYFCASSIRQGKTEAFFGQGTRLTVV.

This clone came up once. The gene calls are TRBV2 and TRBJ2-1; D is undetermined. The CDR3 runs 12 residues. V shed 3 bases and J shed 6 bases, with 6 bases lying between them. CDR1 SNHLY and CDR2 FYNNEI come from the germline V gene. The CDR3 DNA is TGTGCCAGCAGTGATAACAGCAATGAGCAGTTCTTC. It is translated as CASSDNSNEQFF.

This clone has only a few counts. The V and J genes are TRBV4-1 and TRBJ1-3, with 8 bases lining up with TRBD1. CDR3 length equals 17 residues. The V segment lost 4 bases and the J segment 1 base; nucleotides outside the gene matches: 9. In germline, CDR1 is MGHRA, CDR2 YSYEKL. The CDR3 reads CASSPVDRGYSGNTIYF. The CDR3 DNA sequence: TGCGCCAGCAGCCCCGTCGACAGGGGATATTCTGGAAACACCATATATTTT.

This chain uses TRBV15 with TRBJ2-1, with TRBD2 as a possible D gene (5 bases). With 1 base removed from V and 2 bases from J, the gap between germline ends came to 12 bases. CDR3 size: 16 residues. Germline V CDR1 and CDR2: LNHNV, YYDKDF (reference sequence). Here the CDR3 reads CATSRGGEGAYNEQFF. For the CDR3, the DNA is TGTGCCACCAGCAGAGGAGGAGAGGGAGCCTACAATGAGCAGTTCTTC. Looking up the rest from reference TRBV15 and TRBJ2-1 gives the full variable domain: DAMVIQNPRYQVTQFGKPVTLSCSQTLNHNVMYWYQQKSSQAPKLLFHYYDKDFNNEADTPDNFQSRRPNTSFCFLDIRSPGLGDTAMYLCATSRGGEGAYNEQFFGPGTRLTVL.

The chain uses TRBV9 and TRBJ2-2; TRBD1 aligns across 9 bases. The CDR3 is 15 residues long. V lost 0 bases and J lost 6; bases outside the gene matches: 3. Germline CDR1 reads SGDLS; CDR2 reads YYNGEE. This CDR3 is CASSVVDRGAGELFF. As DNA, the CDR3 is TGTGCCAGCAGCGTAGTGGACAGGGGAGCCGGGGAGCTGTTTTTT.

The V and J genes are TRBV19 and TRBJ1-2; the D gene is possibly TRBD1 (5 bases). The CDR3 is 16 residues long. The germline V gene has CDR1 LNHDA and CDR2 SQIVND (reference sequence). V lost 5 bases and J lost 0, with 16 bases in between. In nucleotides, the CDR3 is TGTGCCAGTAGTCCTCAGACAGACAGAACTAACTATGGCTACACCTTC. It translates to CASSPQTDRTNYGYTF.